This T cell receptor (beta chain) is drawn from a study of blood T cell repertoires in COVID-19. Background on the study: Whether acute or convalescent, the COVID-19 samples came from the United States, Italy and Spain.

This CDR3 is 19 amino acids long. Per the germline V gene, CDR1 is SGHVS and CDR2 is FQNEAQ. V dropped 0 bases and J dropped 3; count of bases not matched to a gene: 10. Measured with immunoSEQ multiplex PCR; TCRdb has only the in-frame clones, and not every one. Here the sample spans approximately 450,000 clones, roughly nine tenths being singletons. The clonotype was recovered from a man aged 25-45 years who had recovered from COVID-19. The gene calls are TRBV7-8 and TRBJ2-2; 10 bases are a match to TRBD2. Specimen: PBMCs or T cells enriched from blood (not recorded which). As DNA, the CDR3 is TGTGCCAGCAGCTTAGCGCGAATAGCGGGAGGTGGGGACACCGGGGAGCTGTTTTTT. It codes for CASSLARIAGGGDTGELFF.